This T cell receptor beta chain was documented in a study of shared clonotypes between healthy human individuals. General study points: Naive subsets, compared against memory subsets, generally had larger estimated richness values.

It was into CD45RA+ naive and CD45RA-negative memory subsets that the CD4+ cells were split. The DNA input per sorted-subset replicate PCR was roughly 0.2 ug, corresponding to some 33,000 T cell genomes. TCRdb's table, derived via immunoSEQ multiplex PCR, lists solely in-frame clones and lacks some. The profile covers fewer than 3 million clones, with less than 95% appearing a single time and around 0.4% taken by the ten largest. V lost 3 bases and J lost 0; bases outside the gene matches: 7. The CDR3 covers 18 residues. The germline V gene has CDR1 SGDLS and CDR2 YYNGEE. In regard to this clone: Its antigen is unknown.

The gene calls are TRBV9 and TRBJ2-1; 12 nucleotides match TRBD2. The sequenced sample was naive CD4+ T cells from PBMCs. Sample subset: CD45RA+ positively selected. The clonotype originates from a man aged 18 to 30 in good health. Some clones in this sample may be carry-over from other donors' samples. The CDR3 protein is CASSAGLAGYSSYNEQFF. For the CDR3, the DNA is TGTGCCAGCAGCGCGGGACTAGCGGGCTATAGCTCCTACAATGAGCAGTTCTTC.